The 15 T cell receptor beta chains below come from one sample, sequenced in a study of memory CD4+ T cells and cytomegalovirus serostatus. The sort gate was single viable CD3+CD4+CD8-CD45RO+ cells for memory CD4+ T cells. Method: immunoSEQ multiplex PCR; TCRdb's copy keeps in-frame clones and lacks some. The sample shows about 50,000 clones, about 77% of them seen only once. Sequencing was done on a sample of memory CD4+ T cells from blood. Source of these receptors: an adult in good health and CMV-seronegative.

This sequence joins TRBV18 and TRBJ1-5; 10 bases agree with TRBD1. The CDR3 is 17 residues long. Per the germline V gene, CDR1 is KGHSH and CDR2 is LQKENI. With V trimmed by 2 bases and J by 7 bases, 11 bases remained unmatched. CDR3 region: CASSPDLRGTGDQPQHF. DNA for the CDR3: TGTGCCAGCTCACCAGATTTGAGGGGGACAGGGGACCAGCCCCAGCATTTT.

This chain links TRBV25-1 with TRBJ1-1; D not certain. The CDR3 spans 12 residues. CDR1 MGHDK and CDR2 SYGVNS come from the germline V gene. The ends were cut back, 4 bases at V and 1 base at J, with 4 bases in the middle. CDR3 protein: CASSVGNTEAFF. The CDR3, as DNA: TGTGCCAGCAGTGTAGGGAACACTGAAGCTTTCTTT.

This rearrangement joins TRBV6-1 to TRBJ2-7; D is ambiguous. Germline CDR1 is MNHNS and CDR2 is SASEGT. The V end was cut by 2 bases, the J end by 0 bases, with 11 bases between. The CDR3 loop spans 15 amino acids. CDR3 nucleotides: TGTGCCAGCAGTGAAACATCGGTAGTCTCCTACGAGCAGTACTTC. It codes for CASSETSVVSYEQYF.

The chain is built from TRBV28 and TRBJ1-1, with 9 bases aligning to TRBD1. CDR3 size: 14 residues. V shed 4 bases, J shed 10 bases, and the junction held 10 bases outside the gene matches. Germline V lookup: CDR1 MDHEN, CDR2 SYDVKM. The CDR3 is CASSSLTGGSRAFF. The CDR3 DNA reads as TGTGCCAGCAGTTCTTTAACAGGGGGCTCTCGAGCTTTCTTT.

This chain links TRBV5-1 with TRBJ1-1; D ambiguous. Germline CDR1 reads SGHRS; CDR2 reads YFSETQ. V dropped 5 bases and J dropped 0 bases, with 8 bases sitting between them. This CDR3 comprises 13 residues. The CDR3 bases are TGCGCCAGCAGTATAGGGATGAACACTGAAGCTTTCTTT. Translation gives CASSIGMNTEAFF.

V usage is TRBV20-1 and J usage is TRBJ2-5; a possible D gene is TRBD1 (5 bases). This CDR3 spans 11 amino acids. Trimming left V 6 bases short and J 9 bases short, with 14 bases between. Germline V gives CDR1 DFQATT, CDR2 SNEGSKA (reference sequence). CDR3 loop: CSAQGPRAQYF. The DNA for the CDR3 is TGCAGTGCCCAGGGCCCACGGGCCCAGTACTTC.

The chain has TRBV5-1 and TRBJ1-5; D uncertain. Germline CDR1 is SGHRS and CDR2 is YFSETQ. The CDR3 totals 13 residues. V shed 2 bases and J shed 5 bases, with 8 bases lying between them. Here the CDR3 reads CASSFGADQPQHF. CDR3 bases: TGCGCCAGCAGCTTCGGCGCCGATCAGCCCCAGCATTTT.

The CDR3 is CASRESVGNGEKLFF. CDR3 nucleotide sequence: TGTGCCAGCAGGGAGTCGGTGGGGAACGGAGAAAAACTGTTTTTT. The chain joins TRBV6-1 to TRBJ1-4, with D unresolved. The germline V and J ends were trimmed by 6 bases and 8 bases, with 19 bases remaining between them. In germline, CDR1 is MNHNS, CDR2 SASEGT. This CDR3 is 15 amino acids long.

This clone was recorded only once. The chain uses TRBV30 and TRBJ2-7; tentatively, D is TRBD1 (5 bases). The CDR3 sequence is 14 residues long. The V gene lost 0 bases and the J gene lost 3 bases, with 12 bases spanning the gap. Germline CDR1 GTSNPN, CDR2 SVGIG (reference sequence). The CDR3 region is CAWSVGGAVYEQYF. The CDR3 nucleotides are TGTGCCTGGAGTGTCGGTGGGGCCGTCTACGAGCAGTACTTC.

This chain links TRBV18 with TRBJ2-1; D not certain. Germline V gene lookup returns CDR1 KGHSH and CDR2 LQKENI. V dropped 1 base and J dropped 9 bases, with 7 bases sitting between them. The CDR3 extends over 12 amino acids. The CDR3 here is CASSPLSVEQFF. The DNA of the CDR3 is TGTGCCAGCTCACCACTGAGCGTTGAGCAGTTCTTC.

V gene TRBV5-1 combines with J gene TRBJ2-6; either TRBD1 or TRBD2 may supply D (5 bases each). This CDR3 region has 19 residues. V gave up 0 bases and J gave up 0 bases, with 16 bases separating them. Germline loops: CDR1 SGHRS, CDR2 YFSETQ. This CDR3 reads CASSLDRRSLSSGANVLTF. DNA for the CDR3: TGCGCCAGCAGCTTGGACAGGAGGTCTCTTTCCTCTGGGGCCAACGTCCTGACTTTC.

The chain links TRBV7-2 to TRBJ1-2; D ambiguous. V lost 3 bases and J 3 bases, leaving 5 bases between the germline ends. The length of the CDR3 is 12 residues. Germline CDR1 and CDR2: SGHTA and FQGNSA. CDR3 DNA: TGTGCCAGCAGCTTGGCGGACTATGGCTACACCTTC. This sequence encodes CASSLADYGYTF.

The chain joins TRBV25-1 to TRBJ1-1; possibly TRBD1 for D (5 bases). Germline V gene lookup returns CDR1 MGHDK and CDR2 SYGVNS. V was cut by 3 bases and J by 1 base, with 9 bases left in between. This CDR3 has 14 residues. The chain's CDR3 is CASSDRDTNTEAFF. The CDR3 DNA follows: TGTGCCAGCAGTGACAGGGATACGAACACTGAAGCTTTCTTT.

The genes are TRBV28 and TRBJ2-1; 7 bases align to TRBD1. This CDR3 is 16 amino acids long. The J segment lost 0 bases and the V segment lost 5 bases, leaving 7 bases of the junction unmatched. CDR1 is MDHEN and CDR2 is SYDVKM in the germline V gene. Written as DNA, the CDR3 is TGTGCCAGCAGTGCTATTTCAGGGGGCTCCTACAATGAGCAGTTCTTC. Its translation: CASSAISGGSYNEQFF.

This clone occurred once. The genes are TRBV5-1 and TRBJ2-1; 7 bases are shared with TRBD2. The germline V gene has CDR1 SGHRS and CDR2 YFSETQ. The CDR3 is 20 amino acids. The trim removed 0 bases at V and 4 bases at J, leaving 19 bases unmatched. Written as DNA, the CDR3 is TGCGCCAGCAGCTTGGATTTTTGGGCTAGCGGTGAGAGACTTTACAATGAGCAGTTCTTC. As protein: CASSLDFWASGERLYNEQFF. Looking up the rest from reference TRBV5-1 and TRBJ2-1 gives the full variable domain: KAGVTQTPRYLIKTRGQQVTLSCSPISGHRSVSWYQQTPGQGLQFLFEYFSETQRNKGNFPGRFSGRQFSNSRSEMNVSTLELGDSALYLCASSLDFWASGERLYNEQFFGPGTRLTVL.